In this sample, the clone carrying this T cell receptor (beta chain) turned up a few times. What it binds is unknown. This sample is drawn from a study of cytomegalovirus exposure and HLA in healthy donors. Study-wide points: The sole available immune exposure information was CMV serostatus. For TCR beta chains, V- and J-gene trimming was later linked to a missense DCLRE1C variant.

The study ran its PCR with 60 Vbeta and 13 Jbeta primers. Sequencing used immunoSEQ multiplex PCR; TCRdb keeps in-frame clones, though not all of them. This repertoire shows about 130,000 clones, approximately 74% found once; its top ten account for 7.3%. The clonotype comes from a male donor in good health and CMV-seronegative. Material for sequencing was PBMCs.

The DNA of the CDR3 is TGCGCCAGCAGCCCCCGACCCCAGGGGGACAGGGGAAACTATGGCTACACCTTC. This gives the protein CASSPRPQGDRGNYGYTF. The chain is built from TRBV5-1 and TRBJ1-2; 10 positions agree with TRBD1. The CDR3 runs 18 residues. The J segment lost 2 bases and the V segment lost 4 bases, leaving 14 bases of the junction unmatched. CDR1 and CDR2 from the germline V gene are SGHRS and YFSETQ.